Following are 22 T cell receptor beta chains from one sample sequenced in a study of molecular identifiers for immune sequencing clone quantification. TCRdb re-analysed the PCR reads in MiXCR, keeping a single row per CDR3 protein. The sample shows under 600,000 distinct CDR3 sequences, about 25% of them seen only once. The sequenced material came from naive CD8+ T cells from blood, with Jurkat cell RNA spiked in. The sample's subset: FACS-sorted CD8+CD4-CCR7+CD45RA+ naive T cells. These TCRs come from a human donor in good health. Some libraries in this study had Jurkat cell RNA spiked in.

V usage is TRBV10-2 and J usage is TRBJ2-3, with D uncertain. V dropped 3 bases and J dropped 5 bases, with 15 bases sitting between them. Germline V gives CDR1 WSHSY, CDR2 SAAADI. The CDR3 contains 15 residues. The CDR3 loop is CASSDWAFTEDTQYF. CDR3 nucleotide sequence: TGCGCCAGCAGTGACTGGGCTTTTACTGAAGATACGCAGTATTTT.

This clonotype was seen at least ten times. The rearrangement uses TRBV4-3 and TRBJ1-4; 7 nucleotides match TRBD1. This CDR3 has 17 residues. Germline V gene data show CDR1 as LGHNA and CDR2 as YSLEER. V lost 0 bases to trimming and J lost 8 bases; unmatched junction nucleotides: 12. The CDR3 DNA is TGCGCCAGCAGCCAAGATCCGGCAGGGGGACTTGAGGAAAAACTGTTTTTT. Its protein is CASSQDPAGGLEEKLFF.

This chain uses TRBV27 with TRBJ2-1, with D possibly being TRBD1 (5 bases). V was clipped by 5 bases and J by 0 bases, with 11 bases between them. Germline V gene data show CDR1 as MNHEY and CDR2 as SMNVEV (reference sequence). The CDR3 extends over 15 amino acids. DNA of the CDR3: TGTGCCAGCAGTCTCAGGGCGAGCTCCTACAATGAGCAGTTCTTC. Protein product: CASSLRASSYNEQFF.

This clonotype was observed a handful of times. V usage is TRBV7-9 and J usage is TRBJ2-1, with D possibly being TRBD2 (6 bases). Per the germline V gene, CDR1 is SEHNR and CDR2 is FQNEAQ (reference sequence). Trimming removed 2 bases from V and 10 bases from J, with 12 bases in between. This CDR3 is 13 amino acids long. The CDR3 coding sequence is TGTGCCAGCAGCTTATCTAGCCTAGCGGAGCAGTTCTTC. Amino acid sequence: CASSLSSLAEQFF.

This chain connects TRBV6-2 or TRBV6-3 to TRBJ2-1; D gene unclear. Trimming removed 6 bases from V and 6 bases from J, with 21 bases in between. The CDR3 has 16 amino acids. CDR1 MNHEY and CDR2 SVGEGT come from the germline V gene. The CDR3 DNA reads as TGTGCCAGCAGCAACGAGTGGATAAAGGCTTTCAATGAGCAGTTCTTC. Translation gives CASSNEWIKAFNEQFF.

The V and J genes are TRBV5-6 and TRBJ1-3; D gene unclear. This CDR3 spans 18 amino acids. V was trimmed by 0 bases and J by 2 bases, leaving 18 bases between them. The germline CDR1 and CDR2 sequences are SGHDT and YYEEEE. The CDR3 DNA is TGTGCCAGCAGCTTGGGGACCGACGTTGGCTCGCCTGGAAACACCATATATTTT. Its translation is CASSLGTDVGSPGNTIYF.

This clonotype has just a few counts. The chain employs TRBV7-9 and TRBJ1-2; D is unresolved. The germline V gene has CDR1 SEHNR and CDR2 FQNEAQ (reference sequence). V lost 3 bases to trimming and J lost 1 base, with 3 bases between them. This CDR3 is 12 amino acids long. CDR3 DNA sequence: TGTGCCAGCAGCTTGCATAACTATGGCTACACCTTC. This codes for CASSLHNYGYTF.

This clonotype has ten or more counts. CDR3 region: CASSLGGTAGYEQYF. The CDR3 DNA follows: TGTGCCAGCAGCTTAGGTGGGACAGCGGGGTACGAGCAGTACTTC. This sequence joins TRBV7-2 and TRBJ2-7; either TRBD1 or TRBD2 may supply D (7 bases each). Trimming shortened V by 1 base and J by 4 bases, and 14 bases separated the two germline ends. The germline gives CDR1 SGHTA, CDR2 FQGNSA. The CDR3 consists of 15 residues.

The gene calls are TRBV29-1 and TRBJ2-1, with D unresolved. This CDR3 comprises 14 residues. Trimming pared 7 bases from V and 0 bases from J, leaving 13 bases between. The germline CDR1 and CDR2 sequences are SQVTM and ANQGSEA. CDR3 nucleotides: TGCAGCGGTACTGGGATTTCCTCCTACAATGAGCAGTTCTTC. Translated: CSGTGISSYNEQFF.

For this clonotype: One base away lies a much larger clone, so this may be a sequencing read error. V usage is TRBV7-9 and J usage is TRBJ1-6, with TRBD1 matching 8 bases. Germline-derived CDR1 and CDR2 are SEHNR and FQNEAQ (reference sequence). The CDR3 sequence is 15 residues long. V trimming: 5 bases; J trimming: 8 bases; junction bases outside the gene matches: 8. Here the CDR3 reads CASSPATGAYSPLHF. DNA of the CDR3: TGTGCCAGCAGCCCGGCGACAGGGGCCTATTCACCCCTCCACTTT.

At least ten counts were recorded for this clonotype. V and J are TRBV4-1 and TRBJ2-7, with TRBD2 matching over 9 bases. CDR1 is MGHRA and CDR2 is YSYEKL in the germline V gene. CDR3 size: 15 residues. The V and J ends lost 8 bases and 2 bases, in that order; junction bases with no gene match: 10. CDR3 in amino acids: CASASVAGETYEQYF. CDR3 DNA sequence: TGCGCCAGCGCCTCCGTAGCGGGAGAGACCTACGAGCAGTACTTC.

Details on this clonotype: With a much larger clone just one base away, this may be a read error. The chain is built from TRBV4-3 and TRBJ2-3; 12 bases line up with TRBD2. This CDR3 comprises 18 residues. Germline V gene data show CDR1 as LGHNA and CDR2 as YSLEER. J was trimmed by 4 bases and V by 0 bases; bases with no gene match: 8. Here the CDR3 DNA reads TGCGCCAGCAGCCAAGAAAGAGGACTAGCGGGGCCCTCAGATACGCAGTATTTT. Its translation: CASSQERGLAGPSDTQYF.

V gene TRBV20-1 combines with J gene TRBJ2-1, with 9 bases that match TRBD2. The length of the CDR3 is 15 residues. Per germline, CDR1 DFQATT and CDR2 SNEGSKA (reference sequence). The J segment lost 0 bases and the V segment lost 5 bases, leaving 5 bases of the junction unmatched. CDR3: CSASRLAVSYNEQFF. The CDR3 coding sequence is TGCAGTGCTTCGCGACTAGCGGTCTCCTACAATGAGCAGTTCTTC.

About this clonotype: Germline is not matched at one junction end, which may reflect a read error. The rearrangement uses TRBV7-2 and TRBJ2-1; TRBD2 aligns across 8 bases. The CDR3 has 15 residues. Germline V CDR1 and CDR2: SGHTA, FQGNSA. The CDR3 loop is CASSPPPSGYNEHFF. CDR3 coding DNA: TGTGCCAGCAGCCCCCCCCCTAGCGGGTACAATGAGCACTTCTTC.

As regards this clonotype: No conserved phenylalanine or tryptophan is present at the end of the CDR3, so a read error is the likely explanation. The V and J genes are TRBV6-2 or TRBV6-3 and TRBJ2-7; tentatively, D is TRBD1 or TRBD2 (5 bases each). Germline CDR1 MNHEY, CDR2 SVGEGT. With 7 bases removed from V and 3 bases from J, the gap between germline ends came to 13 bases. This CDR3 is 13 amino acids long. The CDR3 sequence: CASTSGTGYEQYP. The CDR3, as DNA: TGTGCCAGCACCTCCGGGACCGGCTACGAGCAGTACCCC.

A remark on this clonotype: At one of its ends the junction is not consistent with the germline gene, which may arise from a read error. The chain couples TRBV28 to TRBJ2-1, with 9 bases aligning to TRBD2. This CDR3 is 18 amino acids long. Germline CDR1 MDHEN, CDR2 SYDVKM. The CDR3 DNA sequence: TGTGCCAGCACTTTATCCTTTGCGGGAGGGCCACGGTACAATGAGCAGTTCTTC. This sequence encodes CASTLSFAGGPRYNEQFF.

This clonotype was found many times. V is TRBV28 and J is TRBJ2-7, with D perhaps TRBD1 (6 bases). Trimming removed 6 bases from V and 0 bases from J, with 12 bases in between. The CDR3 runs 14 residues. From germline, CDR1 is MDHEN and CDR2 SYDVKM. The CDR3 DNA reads TGTGCCAGCAGCGAGAGGGACAACTCCTACGAGCAGTACTTC. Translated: CASSERDNSYEQYF.

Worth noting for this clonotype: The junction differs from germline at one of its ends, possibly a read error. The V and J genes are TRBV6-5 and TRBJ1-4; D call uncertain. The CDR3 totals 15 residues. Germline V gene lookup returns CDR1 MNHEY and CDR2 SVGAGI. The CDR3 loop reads CASSYSAATSEKLFF. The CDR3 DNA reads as TGTGCCAGCAGTTACTCTGCTGCAACTAGTGAAAAACTGTTTTTT.

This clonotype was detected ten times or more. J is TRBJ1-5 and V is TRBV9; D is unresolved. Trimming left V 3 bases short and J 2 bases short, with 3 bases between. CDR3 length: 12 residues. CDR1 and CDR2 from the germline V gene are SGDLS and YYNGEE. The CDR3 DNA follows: TGTGCCAGCAGCGGGGGCAATCAGCCCCAGCATTTT. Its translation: CASSGGNQPQHF.

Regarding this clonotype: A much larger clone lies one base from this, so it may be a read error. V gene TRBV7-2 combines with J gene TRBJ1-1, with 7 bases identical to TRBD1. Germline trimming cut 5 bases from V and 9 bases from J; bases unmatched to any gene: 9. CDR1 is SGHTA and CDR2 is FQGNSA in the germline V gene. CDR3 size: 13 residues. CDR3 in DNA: TGTGCCAGCAGCGTCACAGGGGTGACTAAAGCTTTCTTT. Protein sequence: CASSVTGVTKAFF.

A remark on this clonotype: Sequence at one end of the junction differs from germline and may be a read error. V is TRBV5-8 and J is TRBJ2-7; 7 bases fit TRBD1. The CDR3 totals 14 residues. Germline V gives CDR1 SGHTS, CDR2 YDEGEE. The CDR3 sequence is CANSQGDSSYEQYF. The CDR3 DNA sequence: TGTGCCAACAGCCAAGGGGACAGTTCCTACGAGCAGTACTTC.

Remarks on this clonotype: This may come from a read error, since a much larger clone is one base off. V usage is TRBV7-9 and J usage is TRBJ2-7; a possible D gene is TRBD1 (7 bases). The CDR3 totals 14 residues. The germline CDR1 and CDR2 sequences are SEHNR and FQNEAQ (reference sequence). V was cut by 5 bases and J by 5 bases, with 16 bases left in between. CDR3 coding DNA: TGTGCCAGCAGCCTGGCGGGACAGCTTAACGAGCAGTACTTC. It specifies CASSLAGQLNEQYF.